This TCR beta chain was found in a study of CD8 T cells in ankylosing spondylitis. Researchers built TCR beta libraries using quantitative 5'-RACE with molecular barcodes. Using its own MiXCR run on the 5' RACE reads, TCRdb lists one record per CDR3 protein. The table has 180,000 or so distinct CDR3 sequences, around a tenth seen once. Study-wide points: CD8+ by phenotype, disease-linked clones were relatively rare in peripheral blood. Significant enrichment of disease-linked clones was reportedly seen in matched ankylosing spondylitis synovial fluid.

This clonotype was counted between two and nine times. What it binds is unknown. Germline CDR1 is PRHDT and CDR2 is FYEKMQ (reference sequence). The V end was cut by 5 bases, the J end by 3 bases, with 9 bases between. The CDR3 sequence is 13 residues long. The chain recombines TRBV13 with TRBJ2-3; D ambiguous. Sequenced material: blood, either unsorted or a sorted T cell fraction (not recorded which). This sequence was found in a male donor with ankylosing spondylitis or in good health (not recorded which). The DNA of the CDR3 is TGTGCCAGCAGCCCCGTGGGGACAGATACGCAGTATTTT. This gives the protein CASSPVGTDTQYF.